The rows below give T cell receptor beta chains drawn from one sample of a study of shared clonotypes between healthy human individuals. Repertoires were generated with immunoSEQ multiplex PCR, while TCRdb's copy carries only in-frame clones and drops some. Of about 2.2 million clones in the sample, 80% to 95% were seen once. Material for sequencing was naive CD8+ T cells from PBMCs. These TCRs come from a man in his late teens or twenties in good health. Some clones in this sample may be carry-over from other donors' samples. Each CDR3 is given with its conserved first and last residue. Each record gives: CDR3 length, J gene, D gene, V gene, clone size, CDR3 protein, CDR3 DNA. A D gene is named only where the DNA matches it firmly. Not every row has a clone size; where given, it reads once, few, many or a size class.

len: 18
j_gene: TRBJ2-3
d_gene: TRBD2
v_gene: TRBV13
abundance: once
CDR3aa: CASSLDETSGIGTDTQYF
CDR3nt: TGTGCCAGCAGCTTAGACGAGACTAGCGGGATTGGTACAGATACGCAGTATTTT

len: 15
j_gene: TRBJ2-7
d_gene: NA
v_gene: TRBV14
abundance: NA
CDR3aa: CASSPMPEHSYEQYF
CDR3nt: TGTGCCAGCAGCCCTATGCCCGAGCACTCCTACGAGCAGTACTTC

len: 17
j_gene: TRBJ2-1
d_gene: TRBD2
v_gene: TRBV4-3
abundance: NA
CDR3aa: CASSQKGTSGKYNEQFF
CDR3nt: TGCGCCAGCAGCCAAAAGGGGACTAGCGGGAAGTACAATGAGCAGTTCTTC

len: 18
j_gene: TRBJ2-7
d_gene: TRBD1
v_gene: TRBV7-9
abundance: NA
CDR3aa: CASSSNRGEQGSQYEQYF
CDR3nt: TGTGCCAGCAGCTCAAATCGCGGAGAACAGGGGTCCCAATACGAGCAGTACTTC

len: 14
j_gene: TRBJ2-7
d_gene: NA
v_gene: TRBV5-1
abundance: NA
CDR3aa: CASSLVEVGYEQYF
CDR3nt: TGCGCCAGCAGCTTGGTGGAGGTGGGGTACGAGCAGTACTTC

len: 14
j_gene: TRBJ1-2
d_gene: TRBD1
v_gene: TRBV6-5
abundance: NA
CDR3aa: CASKTSGTGHGYTF
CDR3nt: TGTGCCAGCAAAACCTCCGGGACAGGGCATGGCTACACCTTC

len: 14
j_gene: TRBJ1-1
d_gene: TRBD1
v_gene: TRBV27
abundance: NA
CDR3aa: CASSQGEMNTEAFF
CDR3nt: TGTGCCAGCAGTCAGGGGGAGATGAACACTGAAGCTTTCTTT

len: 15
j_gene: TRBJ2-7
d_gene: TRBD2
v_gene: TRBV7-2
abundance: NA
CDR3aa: CASSPRTRSFDEQYF
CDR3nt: TGTGCCAGCAGCCCCAGGACTAGAAGTTTCGACGAGCAGTACTTC

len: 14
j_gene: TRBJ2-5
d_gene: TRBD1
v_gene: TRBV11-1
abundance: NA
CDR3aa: CASSRDREQETQYF
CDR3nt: TGTGCCAGCAGTCGAGACAGGGAGCAAGAGACCCAGTACTTC

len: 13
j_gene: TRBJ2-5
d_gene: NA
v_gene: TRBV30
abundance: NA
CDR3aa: CAWRRRDQETQYF
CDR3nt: TGTGCCTGGAGAAGGAGGGACCAAGAGACCCAGTACTTC

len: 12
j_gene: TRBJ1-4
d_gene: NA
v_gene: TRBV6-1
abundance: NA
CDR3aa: CATRDLPEKLFF
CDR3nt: TGTGCCACCCGGGACCTCCCTGAAAAACTGTTTTTT

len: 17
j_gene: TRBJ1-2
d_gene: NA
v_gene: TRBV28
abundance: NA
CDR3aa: CASSPFPSTAANYGYTF
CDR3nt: TGTGCCAGCAGCCCATTCCCCTCGACGGCGGCTAACTATGGCTACACCTTC

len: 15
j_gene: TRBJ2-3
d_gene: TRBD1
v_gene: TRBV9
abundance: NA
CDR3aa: CASSAGTGSSDTQYF
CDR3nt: TGTGCCAGCAGCGCCGGGACAGGGTCTTCAGATACGCAGTATTTT

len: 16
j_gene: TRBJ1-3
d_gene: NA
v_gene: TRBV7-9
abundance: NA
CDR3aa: CASGRMGRNSGNTIYF
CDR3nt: TGTGCCAGCGGGCGGATGGGCCGTAACTCTGGAAACACCATATATTTT

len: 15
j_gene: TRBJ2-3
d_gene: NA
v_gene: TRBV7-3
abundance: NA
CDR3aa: CASSSGSTSTDTQYF
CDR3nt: TGTGCCAGCAGCTCCGGATCCACTAGCACAGATACGCAGTATTTT

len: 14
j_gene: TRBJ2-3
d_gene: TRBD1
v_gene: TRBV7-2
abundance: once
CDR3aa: CASSPSGTGDTQYF
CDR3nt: TGTGCCAGCAGCCCATCCGGGACAGGGGACACGCAGTATTTT

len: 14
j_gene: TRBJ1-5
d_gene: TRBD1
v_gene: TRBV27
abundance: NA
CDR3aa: CASSPGQGNQPQHF
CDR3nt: TGTGCCAGCAGTCCCGGACAGGGTAATCAGCCCCAGCATTTT

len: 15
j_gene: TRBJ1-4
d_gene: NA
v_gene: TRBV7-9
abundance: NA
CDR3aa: CASSSTARGNEKLFF
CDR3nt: TGTGCCAGCAGCTCGACTGCCCGGGGTAATGAAAAACTGTTTTTT

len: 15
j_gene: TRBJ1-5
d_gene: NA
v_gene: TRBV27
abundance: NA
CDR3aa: CASSPIVSSNQPQHF
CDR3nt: TGTGCCAGCAGTCCTATTGTCTCTAGCAATCAGCCCCAGCATTTT

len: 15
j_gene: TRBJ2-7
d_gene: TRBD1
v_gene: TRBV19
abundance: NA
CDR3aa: CASSVRDSGTYEQYF
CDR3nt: TGTGCCAGTAGTGTCCGGGACAGTGGCACCTACGAGCAGTACTTC

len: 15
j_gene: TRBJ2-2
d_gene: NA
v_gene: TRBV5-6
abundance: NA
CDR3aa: CASSLGGGYTGELFF
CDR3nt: TGTGCCAGCAGCTTGGGCGGGGGCTATACCGGGGAGCTGTTTTTT

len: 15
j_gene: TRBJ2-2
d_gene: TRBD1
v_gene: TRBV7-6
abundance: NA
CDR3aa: CASSDRDSWGGELFF
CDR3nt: TGTGCCAGCAGTGACCGGGACAGCTGGGGCGGGGAGCTGTTTTTT

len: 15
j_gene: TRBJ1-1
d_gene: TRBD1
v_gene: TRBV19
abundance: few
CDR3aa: CASRIQGEGNTEAFF
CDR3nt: TGTGCCAGTAGAATACAGGGGGAAGGGAACACTGAAGCTTTCTTT

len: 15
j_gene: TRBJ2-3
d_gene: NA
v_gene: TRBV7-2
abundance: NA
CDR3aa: CASSLVVIRTDTQYF
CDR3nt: TGTGCCAGCAGCTTAGTCGTGATACGCACAGATACGCAGTATTTT

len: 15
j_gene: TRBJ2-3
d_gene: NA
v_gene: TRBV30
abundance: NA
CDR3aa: CAWSVTARLTDTQYF
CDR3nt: TGTGCCTGGAGTGTAACTGCCAGACTGACAGATACGCAGTATTTT

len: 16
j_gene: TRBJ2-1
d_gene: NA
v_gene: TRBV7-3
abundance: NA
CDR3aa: CASSLGPGEPYNEQFF
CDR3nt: TGTGCCAGCAGCTTAGGCCCTGGGGAGCCCTACAATGAGCAGTTCTTC

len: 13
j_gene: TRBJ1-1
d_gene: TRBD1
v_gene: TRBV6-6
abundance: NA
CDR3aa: CASSFDREAEAFF
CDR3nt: TGTGCCAGCAGCTTCGACAGGGAGGCTGAAGCTTTCTTT

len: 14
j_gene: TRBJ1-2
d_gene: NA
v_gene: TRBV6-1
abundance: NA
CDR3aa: CASMPPLLNYGYTF
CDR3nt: TGTGCCAGCATGCCGCCTCTACTTAACTATGGCTACACCTTC

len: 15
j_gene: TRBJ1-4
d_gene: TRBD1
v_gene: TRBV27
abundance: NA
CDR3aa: CASSLRTGGREKLFF
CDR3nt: TGTGCCAGCAGTTTACGGACAGGGGGCCGGGAAAAACTGTTTTTT

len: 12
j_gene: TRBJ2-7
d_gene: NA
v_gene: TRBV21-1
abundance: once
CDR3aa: CASSNFPYEQYF
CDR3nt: TGTGCCAGCAGTAATTTCCCCTACGAGCAGTACTTC

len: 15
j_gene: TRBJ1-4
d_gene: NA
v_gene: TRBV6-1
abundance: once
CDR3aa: CASSGRTAKNEKLFF
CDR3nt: TGTGCCAGCAGTGGACGGACAGCCAAAAATGAAAAACTGTTTTTT

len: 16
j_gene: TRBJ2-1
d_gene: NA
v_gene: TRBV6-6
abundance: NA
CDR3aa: CASSYSRGEGPREQFF
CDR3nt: TGTGCCAGCAGTTACTCGAGGGGGGAGGGCCCTCGTGAGCAGTTCTTC

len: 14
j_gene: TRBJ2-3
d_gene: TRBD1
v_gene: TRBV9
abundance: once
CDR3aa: CASSRGTGADTQYF
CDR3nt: TGTGCCAGCAGCAGAGGGACAGGCGCAGATACGCAGTATTTT

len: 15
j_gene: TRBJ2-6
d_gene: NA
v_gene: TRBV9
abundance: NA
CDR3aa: CASSGRGSGANVLTF
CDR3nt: TGTGCCAGCAGCGGCAGGGGCTCTGGGGCCAACGTCCTGACTTTC

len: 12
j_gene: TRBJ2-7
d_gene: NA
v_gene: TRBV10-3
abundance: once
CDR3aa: CASGAASYEQYF
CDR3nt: TGTGCCTCCGGAGCAGCCTCCTACGAGCAGTACTTC

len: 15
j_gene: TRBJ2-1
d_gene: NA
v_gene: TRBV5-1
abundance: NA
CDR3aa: CASSYRDPAYNEQFF
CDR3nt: TGCGCCAGCAGCTACCGGGACCCGGCCTACAATGAGCAGTTCTTC

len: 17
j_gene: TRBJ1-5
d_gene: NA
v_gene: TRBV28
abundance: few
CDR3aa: CASTDPGTSPANQPQHF
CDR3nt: TGTGCCAGCACTGACCCGGGGACAAGCCCCGCAAATCAGCCCCAGCATTTT

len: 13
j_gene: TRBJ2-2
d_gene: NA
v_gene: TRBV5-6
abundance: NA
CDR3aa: CASSLSGFRELFF
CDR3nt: TGTGCCAGCAGCCTCTCAGGGTTTCGGGAGCTGTTTTTT

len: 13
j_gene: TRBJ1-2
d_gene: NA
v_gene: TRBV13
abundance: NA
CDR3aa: CASTGRGFYGYTF
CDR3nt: TGTGCCAGCACCGGGAGGGGTTTCTATGGCTACACCTTC

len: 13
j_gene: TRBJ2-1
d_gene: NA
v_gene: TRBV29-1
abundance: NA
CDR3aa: CSVGGGSYNEQFF
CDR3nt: TGCAGCGTTGGAGGGGGATCGTACAATGAGCAGTTCTTC

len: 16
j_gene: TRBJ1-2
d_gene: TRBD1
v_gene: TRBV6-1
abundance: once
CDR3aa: CASSELPGQTNYGYTF
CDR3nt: TGTGCCAGCAGTGAACTCCCGGGACAGACTAACTATGGCTACACCTTC

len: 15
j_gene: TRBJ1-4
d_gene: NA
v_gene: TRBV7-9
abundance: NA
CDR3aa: CASSPAWGDNEKLFF
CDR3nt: TGTGCCAGCAGCCCCGCGTGGGGGGATAATGAAAAACTGTTTTTT

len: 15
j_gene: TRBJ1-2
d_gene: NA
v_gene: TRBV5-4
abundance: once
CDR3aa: CASSLGAASPYGYTF
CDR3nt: TGTGCCAGCAGCTTGGGCGCCGCCTCCCCCTATGGCTACACCTTC

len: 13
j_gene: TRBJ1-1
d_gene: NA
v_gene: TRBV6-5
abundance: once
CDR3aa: CASSLGQSTEAFF
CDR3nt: TGTGCCAGCAGCCTTGGACAGTCCACTGAAGCTTTCTTT

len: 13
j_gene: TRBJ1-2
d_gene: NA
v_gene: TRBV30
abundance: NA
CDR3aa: CAWIGHGGNGYTF
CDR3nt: TGTGCCTGGATTGGCCACGGGGGGAATGGCTACACCTTC

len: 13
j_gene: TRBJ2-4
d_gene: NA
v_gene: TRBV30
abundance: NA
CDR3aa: CAWSTPAKNIQYF
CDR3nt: TGTGCCTGGAGTACCCCGGCCAAAAACATTCAGTACTTC

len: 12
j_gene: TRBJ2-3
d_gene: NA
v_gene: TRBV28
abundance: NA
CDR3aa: CASSLLSDTQYF
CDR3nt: TGTGCCAGCAGTTTACTCTCAGATACGCAGTATTTT

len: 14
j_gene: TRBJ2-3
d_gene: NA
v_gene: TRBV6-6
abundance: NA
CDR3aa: CASTHLISSDTQYF
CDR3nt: TGTGCCAGCACCCACCTTATTAGCTCAGATACGCAGTATTTT